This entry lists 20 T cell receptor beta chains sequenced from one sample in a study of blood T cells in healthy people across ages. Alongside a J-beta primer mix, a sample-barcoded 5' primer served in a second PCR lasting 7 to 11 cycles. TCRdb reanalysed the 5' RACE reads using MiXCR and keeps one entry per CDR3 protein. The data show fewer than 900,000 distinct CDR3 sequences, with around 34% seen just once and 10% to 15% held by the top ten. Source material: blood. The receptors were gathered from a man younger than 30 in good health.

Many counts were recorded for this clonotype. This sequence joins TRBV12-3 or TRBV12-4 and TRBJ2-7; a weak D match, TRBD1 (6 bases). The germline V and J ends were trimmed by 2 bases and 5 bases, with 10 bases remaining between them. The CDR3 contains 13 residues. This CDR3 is CASSLYRVHEQYF. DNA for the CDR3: TGTGCCAGCAGTTTATACAGGGTCCACGAGCAGTACTTC.

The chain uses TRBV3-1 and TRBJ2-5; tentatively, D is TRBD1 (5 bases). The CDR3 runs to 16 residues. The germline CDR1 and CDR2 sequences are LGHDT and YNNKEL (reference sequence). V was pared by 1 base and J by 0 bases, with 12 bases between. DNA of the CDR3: TGTGCCAGCAGCCAAGGTGAAGGGGAACACCAAGAGACCCAGTACTTC. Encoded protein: CASSQGEGEHQETQYF.

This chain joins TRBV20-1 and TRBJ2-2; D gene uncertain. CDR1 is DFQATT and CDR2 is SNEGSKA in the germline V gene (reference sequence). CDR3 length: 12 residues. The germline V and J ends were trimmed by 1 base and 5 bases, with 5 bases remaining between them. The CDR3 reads CSARAITGELFF. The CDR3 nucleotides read TGCAGTGCTAGAGCGATTACCGGGGAGCTGTTTTTT.

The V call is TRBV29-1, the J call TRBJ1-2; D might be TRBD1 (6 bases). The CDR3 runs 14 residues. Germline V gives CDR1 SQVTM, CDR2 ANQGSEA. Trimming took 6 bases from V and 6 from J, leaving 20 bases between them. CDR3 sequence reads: CSVPLTGLENGYTF. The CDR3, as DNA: TGCAGCGTACCACTTACAGGGCTGGAGAATGGCTACACCTTC.

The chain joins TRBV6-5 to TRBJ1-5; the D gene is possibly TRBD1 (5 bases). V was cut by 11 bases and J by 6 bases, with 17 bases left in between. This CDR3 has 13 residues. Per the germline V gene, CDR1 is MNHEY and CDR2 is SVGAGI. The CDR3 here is CAASSRGGQPQHF. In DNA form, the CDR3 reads TGTGCCGCGTCCAGCCGCGGGGGTCAGCCCCAGCATTTT.

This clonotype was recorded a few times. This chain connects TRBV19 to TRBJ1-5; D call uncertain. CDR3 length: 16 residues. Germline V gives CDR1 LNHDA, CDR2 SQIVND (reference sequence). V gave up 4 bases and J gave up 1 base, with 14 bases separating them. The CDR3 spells CASSNRGRRSNQPQHF. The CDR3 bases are TGTGCCAGTAGTAATCGCGGACGGCGCAGCAATCAGCCCCAGCATTTT.

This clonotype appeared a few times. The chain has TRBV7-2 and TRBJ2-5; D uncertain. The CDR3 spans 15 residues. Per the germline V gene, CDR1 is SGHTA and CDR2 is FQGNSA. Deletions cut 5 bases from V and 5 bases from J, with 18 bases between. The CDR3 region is CASSRVPTSVETQYF. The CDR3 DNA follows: TGTGCCAGCAGCAGGGTTCCGACGAGCGTGGAGACCCAGTACTTC.

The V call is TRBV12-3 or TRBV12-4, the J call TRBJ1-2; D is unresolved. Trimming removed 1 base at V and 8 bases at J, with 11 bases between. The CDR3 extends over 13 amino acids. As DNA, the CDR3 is TGTGCCAGCAGTTTAGGGAACAGCGGAGGCTACACCTTC. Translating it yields CASSLGNSGGYTF.

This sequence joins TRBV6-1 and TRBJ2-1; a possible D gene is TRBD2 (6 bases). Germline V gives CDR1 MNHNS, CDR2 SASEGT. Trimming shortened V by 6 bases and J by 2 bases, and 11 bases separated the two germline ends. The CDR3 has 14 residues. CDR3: CASSETRTYNEQFF. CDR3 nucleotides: TGTGCCAGCAGCGAGACTAGAACCTACAATGAGCAGTTCTTC.

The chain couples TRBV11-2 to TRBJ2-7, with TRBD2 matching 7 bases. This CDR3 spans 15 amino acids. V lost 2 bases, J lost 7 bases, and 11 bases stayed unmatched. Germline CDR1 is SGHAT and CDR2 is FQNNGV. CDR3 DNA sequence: TGTGCCAGCAGCTTATTTGGGCTAGCGGTCAATGAGCAGTACTTC. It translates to CASSLFGLAVNEQYF.

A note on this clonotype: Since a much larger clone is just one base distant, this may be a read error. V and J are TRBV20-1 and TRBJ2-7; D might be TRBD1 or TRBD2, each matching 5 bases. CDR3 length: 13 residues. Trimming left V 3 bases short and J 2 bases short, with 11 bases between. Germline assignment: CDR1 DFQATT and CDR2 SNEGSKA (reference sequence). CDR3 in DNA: TGCAGTGCTAGCGCGAGAGGGGCCTACGAGCAGTACTTC. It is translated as CSASARGAYEQYF.

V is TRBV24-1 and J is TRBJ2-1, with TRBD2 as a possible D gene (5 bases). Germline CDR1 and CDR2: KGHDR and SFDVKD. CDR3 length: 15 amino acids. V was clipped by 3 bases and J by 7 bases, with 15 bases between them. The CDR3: CATSDPDSTLNEQFF. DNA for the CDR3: TGTGCCACCAGTGATCCGGACTCTACATTGAATGAGCAGTTCTTC.

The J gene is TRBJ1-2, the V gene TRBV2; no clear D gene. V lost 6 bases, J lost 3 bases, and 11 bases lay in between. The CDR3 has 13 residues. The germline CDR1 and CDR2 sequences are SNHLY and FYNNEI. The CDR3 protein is CASSATLDYGYTF. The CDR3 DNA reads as TGTGCCAGCAGCGCGACCCTGGACTATGGCTACACCTTC.

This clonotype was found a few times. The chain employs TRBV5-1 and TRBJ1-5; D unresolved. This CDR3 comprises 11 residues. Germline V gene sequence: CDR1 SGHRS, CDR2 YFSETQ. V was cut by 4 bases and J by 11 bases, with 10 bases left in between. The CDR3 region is CASSKLKSQHF. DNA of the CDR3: TGCGCCAGCAGCAAACTAAAATCCCAGCATTTT. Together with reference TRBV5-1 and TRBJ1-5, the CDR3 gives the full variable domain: KAGVTQTPRYLIKTRGQQVTLSCSPISGHRSVSWYQQTPGQGLQFLFEYFSETQRNKGNFPGRFSGRQFSNSRSEMNVSTLELGDSALYLCASSKLKSQHFGDGTRLSIL.

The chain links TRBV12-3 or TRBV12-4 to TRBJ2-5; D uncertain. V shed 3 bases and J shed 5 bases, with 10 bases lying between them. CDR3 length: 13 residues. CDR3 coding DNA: TGTGCCAGCAGTTTCGGTAGCAAGGAGACCCAGTACTTC. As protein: CASSFGSKETQYF.

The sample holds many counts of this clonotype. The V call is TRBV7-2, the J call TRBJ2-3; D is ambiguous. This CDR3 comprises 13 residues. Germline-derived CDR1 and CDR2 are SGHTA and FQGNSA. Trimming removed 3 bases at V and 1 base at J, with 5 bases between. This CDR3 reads CASSFGGTDTQYF. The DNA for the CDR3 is TGTGCCAGCAGCTTTGGAGGCACAGATACGCAGTATTTT.

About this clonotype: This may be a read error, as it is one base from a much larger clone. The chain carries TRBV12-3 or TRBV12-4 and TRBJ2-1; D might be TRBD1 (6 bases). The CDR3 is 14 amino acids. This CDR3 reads CAGSSTDSYNEQFF. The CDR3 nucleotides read TGTGCCGGCAGTTCCACGGACAGCTACAATGAGCAGTTCTTC.

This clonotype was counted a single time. The CDR3 loop is CSVDPHRLSGYTF. The DNA for the CDR3 is TGCAGCGTTGACCCCCACAGGTTATCTGGCTACACCTTC. The chain is built from TRBV29-1 and TRBJ1-2; perhaps TRBD1 as D (5 bases). Germline CDR1 reads SQVTM; CDR2 reads ANQGSEA. V was clipped by 3 bases and J by 7 bases, with 15 bases between them. This CDR3 is built from 13 residues.

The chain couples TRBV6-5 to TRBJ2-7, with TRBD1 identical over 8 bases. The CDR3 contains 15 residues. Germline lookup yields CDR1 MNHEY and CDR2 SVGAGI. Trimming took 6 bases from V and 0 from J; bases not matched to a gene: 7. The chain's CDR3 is CASSGQGMGSYEQYF. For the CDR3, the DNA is TGTGCCAGCAGCGGACAGGGTATGGGCTCCTACGAGCAGTACTTC.

The CDR3 spells CASSNEGGVATNEKLFF. The CDR3 DNA reads TGTGCCAGCAGTAACGAGGGGGGGGTTGCAACTAATGAAAAACTGTTTTTT. The V gene is TRBV12-3 or TRBV12-4, the J gene TRBJ1-4, with TRBD1 as a possible D gene (6 bases). The CDR3 has 17 amino acids. V lost 5 bases, J lost 0 bases, and 16 bases lay in between.